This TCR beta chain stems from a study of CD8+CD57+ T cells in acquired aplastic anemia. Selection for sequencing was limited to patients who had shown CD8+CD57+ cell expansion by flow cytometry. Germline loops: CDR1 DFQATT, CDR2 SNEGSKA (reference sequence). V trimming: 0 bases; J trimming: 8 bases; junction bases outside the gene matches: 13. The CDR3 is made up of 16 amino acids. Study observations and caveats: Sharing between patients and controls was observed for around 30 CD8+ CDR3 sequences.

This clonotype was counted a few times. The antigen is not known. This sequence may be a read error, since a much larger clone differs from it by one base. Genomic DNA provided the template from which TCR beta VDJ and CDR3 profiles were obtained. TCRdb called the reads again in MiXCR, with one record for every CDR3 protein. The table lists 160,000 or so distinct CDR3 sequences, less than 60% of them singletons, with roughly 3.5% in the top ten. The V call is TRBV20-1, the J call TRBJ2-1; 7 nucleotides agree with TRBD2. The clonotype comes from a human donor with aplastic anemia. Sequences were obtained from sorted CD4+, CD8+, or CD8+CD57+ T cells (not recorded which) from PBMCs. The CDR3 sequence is CSARDRRTGGGDEQFF. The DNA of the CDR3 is TGCAGTGCTAGAGACCGAAGGACTGGCGGGGGAGATGAGCAGTTCTTC.